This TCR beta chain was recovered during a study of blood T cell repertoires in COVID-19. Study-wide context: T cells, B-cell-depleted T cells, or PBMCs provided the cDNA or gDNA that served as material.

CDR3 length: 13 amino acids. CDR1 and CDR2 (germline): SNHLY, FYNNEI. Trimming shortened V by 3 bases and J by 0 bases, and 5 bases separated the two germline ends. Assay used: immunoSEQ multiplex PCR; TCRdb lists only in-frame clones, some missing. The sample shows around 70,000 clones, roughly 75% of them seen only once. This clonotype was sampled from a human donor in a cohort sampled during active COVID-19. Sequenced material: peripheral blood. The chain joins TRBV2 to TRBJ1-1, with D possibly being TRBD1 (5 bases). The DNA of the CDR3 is TGTGCCAGCAGTGACAGGGTGAACACTGAAGCTTTCTTT. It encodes CASSDRVNTEAFF.